This T cell receptor beta chain derives from a study of cytomegalovirus exposure and HLA in healthy donors. The protocol was immunoSEQ multiplex PCR, while the TCRdb copy is restricted to in-frame clones and leaves out a portion. The table lists over 65,000 clones, roughly 94% of them singletons. As concerns this clone: As yet, its antigen is unknown.

Germline V gene sequence: CDR1 SNHLY, CDR2 FYNNEI. This CDR3 comprises 15 residues. The germline V and J ends were trimmed by 6 bases and 5 bases, with 17 bases remaining between them. Study results and limitations: While the bulk of TCR sequences proved rare, some public TCRs turned up in many donors.

This receptor was taken from a woman aged 18-35 years in good health and CMV-seropositive. Sequencing input: PBMCs. The chain is built from TRBV2 and TRBJ2-1; D perhaps matches TRBD1 (6 bases). In nucleotides, the CDR3 is TGTGCCAGCAGGAACCGGGACACCTTGAACAATGAGCAGTTCTTC. It translates to CASRNRDTLNNEQFF.